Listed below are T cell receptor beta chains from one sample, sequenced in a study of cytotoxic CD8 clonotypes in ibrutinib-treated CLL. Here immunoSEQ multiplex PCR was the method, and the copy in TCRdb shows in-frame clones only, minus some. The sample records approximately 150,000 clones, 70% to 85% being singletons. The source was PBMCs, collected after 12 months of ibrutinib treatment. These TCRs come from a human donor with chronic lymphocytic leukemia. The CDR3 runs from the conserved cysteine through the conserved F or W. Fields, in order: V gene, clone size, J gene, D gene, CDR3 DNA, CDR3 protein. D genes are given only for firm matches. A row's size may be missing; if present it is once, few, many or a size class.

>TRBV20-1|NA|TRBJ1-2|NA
TGCAGTACAGCGGGGGAATGGGGCTACACCTTC
CSTAGEWGYTF
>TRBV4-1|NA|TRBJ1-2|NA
TGCGCCAGCAGCCAGCCCCGAGGGGCGCTTAACTATGGCTACACCTTC
CASSQPRGALNYGYTF
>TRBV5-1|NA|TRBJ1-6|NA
TGCGCCAGCAGCTTGGAGGACAATTATAATTCACCCCTCCACTTT
CASSLEDNYNSPLHF
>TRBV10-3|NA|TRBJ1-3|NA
TGTGCCATCAGTGAGATGTCTGGAAACACCATATATTTT
CAISEMSGNTIYF
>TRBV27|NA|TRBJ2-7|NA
TGTGCCAGCAAAAGTAGGGTAGACTCCTACGAGCAGTACTTC
CASKSRVDSYEQYF
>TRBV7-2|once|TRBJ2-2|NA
TGTGCCAGCAGCTTATGGGACGCGACCGGGGAGCTGTTTTTT
CASSLWDATGELFF
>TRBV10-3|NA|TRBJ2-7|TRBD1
TGTGCCGTTGCGGACAGGGTAGGATACGAGCAGTACTTC
CAVADRVGYEQYF
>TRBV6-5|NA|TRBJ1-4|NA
TGTGCCAGCAGTTTGACGTTATTCGACGGTGAAAAACTGTTTTTT
CASSLTLFDGEKLFF
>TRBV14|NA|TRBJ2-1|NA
TGTGCCAGCAGCCGGGGGGGCAGGGGGCGCAATGAGCAGTTCTTC
CASSRGGRGRNEQFF
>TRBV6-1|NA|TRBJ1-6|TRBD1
TGTGCCAGCAGTGAAAGCAGGGGGCTAAATTCACCCCTCCACTTT
CASSESRGLNSPLHF
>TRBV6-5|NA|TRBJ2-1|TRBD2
TGTGCCAGCAGTCCCGGGACTAGCGGGGGGGATGAGCAGTTCTTC
CASSPGTSGGDEQFF
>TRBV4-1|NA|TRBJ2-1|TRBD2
TGCGCCAGCAGAGGGCGCGGCGGGGGGCCCTCCTACAATGAGCAGTTCTTC
CASRGRGGGPSYNEQFF
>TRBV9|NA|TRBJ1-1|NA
TGTGCCAGCAGCCACGGGGTGGTAGCTGAAGCTTTCTTT
CASSHGVVAEAFF
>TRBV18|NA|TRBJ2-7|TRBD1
TGTGCCAGCTCACCAATTAGGGACAGGGTTAGCTACGAGCAGTACTTC
CASSPIRDRVSYEQYF
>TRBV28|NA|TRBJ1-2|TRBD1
TGTGCCAGCATCCCGGGGACAGGGTCCTATGGCTACACCTTC
CASIPGTGSYGYTF
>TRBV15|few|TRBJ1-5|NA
TGTGCCACCAGCAGAGATCAGGGGAGCAATCAGCCCCAGCATTTT
CATSRDQGSNQPQHF
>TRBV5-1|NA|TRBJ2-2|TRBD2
TGCGCCAGCAGCTCGGGACTAGCGGGAGCCACCGGGGAGCTGTTTTTT
CASSSGLAGATGELFF
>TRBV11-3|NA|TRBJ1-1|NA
TGTGCCAGCAGCTCGTCGGGCAGCAACACTGAAGCTTTCTTT
CASSSSGSNTEAFF
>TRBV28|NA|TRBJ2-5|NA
TGTGCCAGCAGTGGCGACCCGGGGACCCAGTACTTC
CASSGDPGTQYF
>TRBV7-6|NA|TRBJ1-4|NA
TGTGCCAGCAGCTTAGTAGGCAGTTCTAATGAAAAACTGTTTTTT
CASSLVGSSNEKLFF
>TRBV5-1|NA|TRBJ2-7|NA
TGCGCCAGCAGCTTGTTGTACGGAATCTCCTACGAGCAGTACTTC
CASSLLYGISYEQYF
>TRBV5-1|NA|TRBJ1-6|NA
TGCGCCAGCCGACAAGACACGGGCTCCTATAATTCACCCCTCCACTTT
CASRQDTGSYNSPLHF
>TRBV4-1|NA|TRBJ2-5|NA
TGCGCCAGCAGCCCCGGGCCCTTCCAAGCCCGGGAAGAGACCCAGTACTTC
CASSPGPFQAREETQYF
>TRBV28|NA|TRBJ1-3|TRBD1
TGTGCCAGCAGTTCCTTAGACAGGGTCTCTGGAAACACCATATATTTT
CASSSLDRVSGNTIYF
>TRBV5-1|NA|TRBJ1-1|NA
TGCGCCAGCAGCTTAGGAGCATTTTACACTGAAGCTTTCTTT
CASSLGAFYTEAFF
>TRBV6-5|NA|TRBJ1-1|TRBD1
TGTGCCAGCAGTTACTCGAGGGGGCCGAACACTGAAGCTTTCTTT
CASSYSRGPNTEAFF
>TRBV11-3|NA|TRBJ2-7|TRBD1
TGTGCCAGCAGCGACCGGGACAGGGGCTACGAGCAGTACTTC
CASSDRDRGYEQYF
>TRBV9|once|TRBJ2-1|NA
TGTGCCAGCAGCGTAGATTCGAACAATGAGCAGTTCTTC
CASSVDSNNEQFF
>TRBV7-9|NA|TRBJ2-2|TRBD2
TGTGCCAGCAGCGGGATGAGCGGGACCTCAACCGGGGAGCTGTTTTTT
CASSGMSGTSTGELFF
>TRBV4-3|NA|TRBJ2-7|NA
TGCGCCAGCAGCCAAGGGGAGACGTATGTTTACGAGCAGTACTTC
CASSQGETYVYEQYF
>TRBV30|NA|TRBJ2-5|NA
TGTGCCTGGAGTCCTACGAAGGGTACCGGGGAGACCCAGTACTTC
CAWSPTKGTGETQYF
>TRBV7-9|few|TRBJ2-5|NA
TGTGCCAGCAGCTTAATTGCGGAGACCCAGTACTTC
CASSLIAETQYF
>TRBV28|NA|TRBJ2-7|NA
TGTGCCAGCTCCGATATACAGGGCTACGAGCAGTACTTC
CASSDIQGYEQYF